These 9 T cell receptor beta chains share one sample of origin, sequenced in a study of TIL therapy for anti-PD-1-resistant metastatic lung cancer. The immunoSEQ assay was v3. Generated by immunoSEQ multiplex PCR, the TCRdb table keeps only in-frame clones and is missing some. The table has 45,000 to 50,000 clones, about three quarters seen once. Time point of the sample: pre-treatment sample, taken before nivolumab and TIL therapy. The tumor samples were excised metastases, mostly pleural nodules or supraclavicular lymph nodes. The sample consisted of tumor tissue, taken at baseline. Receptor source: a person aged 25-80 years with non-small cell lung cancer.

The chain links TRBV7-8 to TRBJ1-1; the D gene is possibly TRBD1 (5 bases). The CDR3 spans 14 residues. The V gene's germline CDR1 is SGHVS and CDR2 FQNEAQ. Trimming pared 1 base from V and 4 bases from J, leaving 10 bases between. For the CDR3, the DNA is TGTGCCAGCAGCTTAGGGCAGGGAGCCACTGAAGCTTTCTTT. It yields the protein CASSLGQGATEAFF.

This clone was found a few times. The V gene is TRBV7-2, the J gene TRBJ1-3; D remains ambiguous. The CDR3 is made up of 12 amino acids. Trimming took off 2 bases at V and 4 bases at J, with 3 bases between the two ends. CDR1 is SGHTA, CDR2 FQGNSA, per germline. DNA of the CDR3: TGTGCCAGCAGCTTACGGGGAAACACCATATATTTT. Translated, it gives CASSLRGNTIYF.

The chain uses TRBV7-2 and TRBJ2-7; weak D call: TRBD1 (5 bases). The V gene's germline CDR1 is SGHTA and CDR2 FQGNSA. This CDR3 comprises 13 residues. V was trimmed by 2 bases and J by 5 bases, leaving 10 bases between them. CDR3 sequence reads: CASSLQGGDEQYF. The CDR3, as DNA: TGTGCCAGCAGCTTACAGGGTGGGGACGAGCAGTACTTC.

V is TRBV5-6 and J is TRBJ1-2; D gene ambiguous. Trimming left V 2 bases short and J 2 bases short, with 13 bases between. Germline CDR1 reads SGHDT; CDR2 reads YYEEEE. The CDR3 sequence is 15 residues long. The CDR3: CASSFTQASNYGYTF. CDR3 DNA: TGTGCCAGCAGCTTCACCCAGGCCTCAAACTATGGCTACACCTTC.

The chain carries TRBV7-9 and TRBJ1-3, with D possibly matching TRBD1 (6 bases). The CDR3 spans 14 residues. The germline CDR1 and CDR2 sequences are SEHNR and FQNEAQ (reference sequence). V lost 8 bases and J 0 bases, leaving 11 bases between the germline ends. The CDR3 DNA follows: TGTGCCAGCGGAGACAGGAGCTCTGGAAACACCATATATTTT. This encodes CASGDRSSGNTIYF.

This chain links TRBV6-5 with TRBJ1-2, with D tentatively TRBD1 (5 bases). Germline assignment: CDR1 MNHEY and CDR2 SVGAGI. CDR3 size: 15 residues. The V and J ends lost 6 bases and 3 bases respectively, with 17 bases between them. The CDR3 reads CASRPDGGGDYGYTF. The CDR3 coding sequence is TGTGCCAGCAGACCAGACGGGGGGGGTGACTATGGCTACACCTTC.

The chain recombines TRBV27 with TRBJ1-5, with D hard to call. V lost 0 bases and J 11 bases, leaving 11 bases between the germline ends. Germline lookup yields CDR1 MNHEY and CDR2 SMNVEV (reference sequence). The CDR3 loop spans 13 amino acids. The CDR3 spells CASSLSAGAAQHF. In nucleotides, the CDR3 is TGTGCCAGCAGTTTATCAGCCGGAGCTGCCCAGCATTTT.

The CDR3: CASSGGPDNQPQHF. The CDR3 region has the DNA TGTGCCAGCAGCGGAGGCCCGGACAATCAGCCCCAGCATTTT. The rearrangement uses TRBV5-4 and TRBJ1-5; D gene ambiguous. The germline V gene encodes CDR1 SGHNT and CDR2 YYREEE (reference sequence). V lost 4 bases, J lost 3 bases, and 11 bases lay in between. This CDR3 region has 14 residues.

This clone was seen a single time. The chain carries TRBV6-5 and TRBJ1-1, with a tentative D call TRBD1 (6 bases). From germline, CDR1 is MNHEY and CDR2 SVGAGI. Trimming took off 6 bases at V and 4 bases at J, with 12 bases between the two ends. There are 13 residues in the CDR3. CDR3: CASSQGGGTEAFF. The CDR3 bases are TGTGCCAGCAGCCAAGGGGGGGGCACTGAAGCTTTCTTT.